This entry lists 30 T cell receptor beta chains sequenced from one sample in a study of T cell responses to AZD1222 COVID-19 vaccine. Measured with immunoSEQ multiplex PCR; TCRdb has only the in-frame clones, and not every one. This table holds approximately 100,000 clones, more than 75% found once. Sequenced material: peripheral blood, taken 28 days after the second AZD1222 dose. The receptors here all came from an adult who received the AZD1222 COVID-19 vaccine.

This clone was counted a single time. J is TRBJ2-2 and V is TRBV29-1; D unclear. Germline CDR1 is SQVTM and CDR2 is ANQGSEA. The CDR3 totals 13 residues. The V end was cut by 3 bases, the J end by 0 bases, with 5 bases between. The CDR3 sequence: CSVDTANTGELFF. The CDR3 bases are TGCAGCGTTGACACCGCGAACACCGGGGAGCTGTTTTTT.

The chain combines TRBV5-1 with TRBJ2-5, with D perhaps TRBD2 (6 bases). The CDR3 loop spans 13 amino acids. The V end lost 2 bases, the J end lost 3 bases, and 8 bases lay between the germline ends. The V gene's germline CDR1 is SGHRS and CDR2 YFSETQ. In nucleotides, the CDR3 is TGCGCCAGCAGCTTTGGCGGGGAAGAGACCCAGTACTTC. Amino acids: CASSFGGEETQYF.

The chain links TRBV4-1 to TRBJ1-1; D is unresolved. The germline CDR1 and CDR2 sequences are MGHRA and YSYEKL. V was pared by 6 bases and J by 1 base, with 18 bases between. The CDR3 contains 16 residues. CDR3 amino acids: CASRDHPGASNTEAFF. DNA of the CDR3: TGCGCCAGCAGAGATCACCCGGGTGCCTCGAACACTGAAGCTTTCTTT.

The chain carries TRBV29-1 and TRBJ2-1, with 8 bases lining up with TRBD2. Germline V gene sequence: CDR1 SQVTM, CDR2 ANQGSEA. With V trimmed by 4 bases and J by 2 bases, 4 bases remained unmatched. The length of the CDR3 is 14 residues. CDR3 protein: CSVAVGGAYNEQFF. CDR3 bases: TGCAGCGTTGCGGTCGGGGGGGCCTACAATGAGCAGTTCTTC.

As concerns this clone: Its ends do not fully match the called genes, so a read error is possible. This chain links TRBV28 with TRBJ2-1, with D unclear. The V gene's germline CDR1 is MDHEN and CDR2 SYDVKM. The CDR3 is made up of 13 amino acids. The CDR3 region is CASSSQMSNEQFF. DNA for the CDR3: TGTGCCAGCAGTTCACAGATGTCCAATGAACAGTTCTTC.

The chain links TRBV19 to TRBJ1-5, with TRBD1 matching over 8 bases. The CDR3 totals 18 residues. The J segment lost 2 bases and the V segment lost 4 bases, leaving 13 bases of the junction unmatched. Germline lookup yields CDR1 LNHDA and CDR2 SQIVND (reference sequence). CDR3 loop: CASSKAARGLRGNQPQHF. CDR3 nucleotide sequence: TGTGCCAGTAGTAAAGCGGCCAGGGGGCTTCGCGGCAATCAGCCCCAGCATTTT.

The DNA for the CDR3 is TGTGCCAGCAGCTTAAGGCTAGGGATCGATGAGCAGTTCTTC. It codes for CASSLRLGIDEQFF. The rearrangement uses TRBV7-2 and TRBJ2-1, with unresolved D. Per the germline V gene, CDR1 is SGHTA and CDR2 is FQGNSA. The V end lost 2 bases, the J end lost 8 bases, and 13 bases lay between the germline ends. The CDR3 has 14 amino acids.

CDR3 bases: TGTGCCTGGAGTTATTGGGGCACTGAAGCTTTCTTT. This sequence encodes CAWSYWGTEAFF. The genes are TRBV30 and TRBJ1-1, with D hard to call. V was trimmed by 2 bases and J by 4 bases, leaving 8 bases between them. In germline, CDR1 is GTSNPN, CDR2 SVGIG (reference sequence). The CDR3 is 12 residues long.

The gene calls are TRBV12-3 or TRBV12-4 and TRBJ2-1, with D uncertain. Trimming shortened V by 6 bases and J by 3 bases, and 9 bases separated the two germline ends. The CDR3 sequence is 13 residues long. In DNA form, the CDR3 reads TGTGCCAGCAGCGCTAGGATCTACAATGAGCAGTTCTTC. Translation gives CASSARIYNEQFF.

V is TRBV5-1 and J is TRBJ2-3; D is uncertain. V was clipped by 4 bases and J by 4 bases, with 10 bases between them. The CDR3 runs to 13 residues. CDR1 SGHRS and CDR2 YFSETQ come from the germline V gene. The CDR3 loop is CASSVIPADTQYF. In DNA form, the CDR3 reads TGCGCCAGCAGCGTGATACCGGCAGATACGCAGTATTTT.

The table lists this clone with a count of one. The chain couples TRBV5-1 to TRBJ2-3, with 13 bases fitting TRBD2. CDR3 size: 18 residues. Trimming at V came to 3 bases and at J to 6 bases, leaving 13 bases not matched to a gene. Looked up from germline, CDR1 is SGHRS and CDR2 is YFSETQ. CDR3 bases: TGCGCCAGCAGCTCTGGCCTACTAGCGGGGGGGCCCCCCGATACGCAGTATTTT. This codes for CASSSGLLAGGPPDTQYF.

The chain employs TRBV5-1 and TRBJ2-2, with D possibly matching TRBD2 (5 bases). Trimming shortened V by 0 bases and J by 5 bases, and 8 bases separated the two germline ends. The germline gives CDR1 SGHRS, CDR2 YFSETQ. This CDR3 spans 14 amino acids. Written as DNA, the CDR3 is TGCGCCAGCAGCTTGGCTACTAGAACCGGGGAGCTGTTTTTT. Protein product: CASSLATRTGELFF.

The CDR3 DNA sequence: TGTGCCAGCGCGGGTTGGAGCTCCCACTACGAGCAGTACTTC. Translation: CASAGWSSHYEQYF. This chain uses TRBV5-5 with TRBJ2-7; D is possibly TRBD2 (5 bases). CDR1 and CDR2 (germline): SGHKS, YYEKEE (reference sequence). V was clipped by 7 bases and J by 3 bases, with 17 bases between them. The CDR3 runs 14 residues.

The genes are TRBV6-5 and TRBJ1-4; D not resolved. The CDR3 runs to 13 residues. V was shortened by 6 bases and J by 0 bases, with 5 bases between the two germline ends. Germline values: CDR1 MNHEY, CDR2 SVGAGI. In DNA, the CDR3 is TGTGCCAGCAGATTCGCAACTAATGAAAAACTGTTTTTT. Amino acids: CASRFATNEKLFF.

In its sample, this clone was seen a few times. In DNA, the CDR3 is TGTGCCAGCAGTGAATGGGGGGGGTACTCCTACGAGCAGTACTTC. Amino acids: CASSEWGGYSYEQYF. The chain couples TRBV25-1 to TRBJ2-7, with 7 bases aligning to TRBD2. The V gene's germline CDR1 is MGHDK and CDR2 SYGVNS. The CDR3 loop spans 15 amino acids. V shed 1 base and J 0 bases; nucleotides not matched to a gene: 3.

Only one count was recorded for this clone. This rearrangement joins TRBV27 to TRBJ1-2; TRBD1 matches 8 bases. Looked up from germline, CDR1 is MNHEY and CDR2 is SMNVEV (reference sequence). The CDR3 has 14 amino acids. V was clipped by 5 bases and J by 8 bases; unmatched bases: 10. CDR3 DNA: TGTGCCAGCAGTCCCTCGGGACAGGTCACAGGCTACACCTTC. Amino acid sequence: CASSPSGQVTGYTF.

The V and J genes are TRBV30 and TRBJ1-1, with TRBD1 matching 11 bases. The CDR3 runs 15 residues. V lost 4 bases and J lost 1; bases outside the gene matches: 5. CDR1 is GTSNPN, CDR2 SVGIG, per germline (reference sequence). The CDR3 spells CAWKDRGRGNTEAFF. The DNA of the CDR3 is TGTGCCTGGAAGGACAGGGGGCGCGGGAACACTGAAGCTTTCTTT.

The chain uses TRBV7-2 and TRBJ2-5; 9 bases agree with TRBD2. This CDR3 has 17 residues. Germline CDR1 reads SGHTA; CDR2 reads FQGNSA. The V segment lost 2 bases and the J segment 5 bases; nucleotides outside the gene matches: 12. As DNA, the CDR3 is TGTGCCAGCAGCTTAAGGAGCCAGGGTGCGGGAGGGGAGACCCAGTACTTC. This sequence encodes CASSLRSQGAGGETQYF.

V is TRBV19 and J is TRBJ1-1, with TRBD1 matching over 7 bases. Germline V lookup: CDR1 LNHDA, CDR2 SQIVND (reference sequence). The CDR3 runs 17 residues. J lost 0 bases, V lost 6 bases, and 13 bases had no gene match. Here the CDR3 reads CASSPDRTLPLNTEAFF. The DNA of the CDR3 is TGTGCCAGTAGCCCGGACAGGACACTACCCCTGAACACTGAAGCTTTCTTT.

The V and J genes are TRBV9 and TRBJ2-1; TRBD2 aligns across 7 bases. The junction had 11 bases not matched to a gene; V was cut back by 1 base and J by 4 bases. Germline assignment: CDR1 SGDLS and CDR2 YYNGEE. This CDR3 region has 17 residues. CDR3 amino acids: CASSVNPRTRLYNEQFF. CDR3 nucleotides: TGTGCCAGCAGCGTAAACCCCAGGACTAGGTTGTACAATGAGCAGTTCTTC. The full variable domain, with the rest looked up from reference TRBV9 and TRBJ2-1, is DSGVTQTPKHLITATGQRVTLRCSPRSGDLSVYWYQQSLDQGLQFLIQYYNGEERAKGNILERFSAQQFPDLHSELNLSSLELGDSALYFCASSVNPRTRLYNEQFFGPGTRLTVL.

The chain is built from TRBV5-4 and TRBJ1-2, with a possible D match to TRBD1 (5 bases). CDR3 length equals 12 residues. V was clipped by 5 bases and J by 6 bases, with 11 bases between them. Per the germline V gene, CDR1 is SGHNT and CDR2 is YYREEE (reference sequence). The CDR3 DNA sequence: TGTGCCAGCAGTTTTGGGGGGAATGGCTACACCTTC. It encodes CASSFGGNGYTF.

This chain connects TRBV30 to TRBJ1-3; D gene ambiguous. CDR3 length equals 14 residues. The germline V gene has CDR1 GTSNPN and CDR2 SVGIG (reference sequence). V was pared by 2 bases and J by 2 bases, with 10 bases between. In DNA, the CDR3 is TGTGCCTGGAGTAAAGGGAAGGCTGGAAACACCATATATTTT. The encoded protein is CAWSKGKAGNTIYF. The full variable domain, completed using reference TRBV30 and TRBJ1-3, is SQTIHQWPATLVQPVGSPLSLECTVEGTSNPNLYWYRQAAGRGLQLLFYSVGIGQISSEVPQNLSASRPQDRQFILSSKKLLLSDSGFYLCAWSKGKAGNTIYFGEGSWLTVV.

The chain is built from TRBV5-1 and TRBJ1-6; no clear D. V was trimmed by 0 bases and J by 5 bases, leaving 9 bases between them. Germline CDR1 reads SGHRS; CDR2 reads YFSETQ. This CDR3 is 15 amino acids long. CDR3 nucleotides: TGCGCCAGCAGCTTGGGTATCGGGGATAATTCACCCCTCCACTTT. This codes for CASSLGIGDNSPLHF.

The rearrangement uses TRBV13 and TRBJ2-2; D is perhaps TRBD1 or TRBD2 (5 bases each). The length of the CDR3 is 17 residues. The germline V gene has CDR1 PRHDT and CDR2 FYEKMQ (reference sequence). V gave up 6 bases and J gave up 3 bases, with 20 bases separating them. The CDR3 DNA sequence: TGTGCCAGCAGTACGGGACGGGGACGAGAATACACCGGGGAGCTGTTTTTT. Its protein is CASSTGRGREYTGELFF.

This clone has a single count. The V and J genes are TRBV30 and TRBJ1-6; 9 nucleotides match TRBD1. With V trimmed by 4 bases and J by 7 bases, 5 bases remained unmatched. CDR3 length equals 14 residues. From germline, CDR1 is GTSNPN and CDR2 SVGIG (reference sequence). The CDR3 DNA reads TGTGCCTGGAACTACAGGGGGCGGAATTCACCCCTCCACTTT. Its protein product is CAWNYRGRNSPLHF.

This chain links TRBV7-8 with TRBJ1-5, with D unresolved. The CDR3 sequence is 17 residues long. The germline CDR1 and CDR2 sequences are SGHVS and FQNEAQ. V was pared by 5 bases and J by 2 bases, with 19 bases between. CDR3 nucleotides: TGTGCCAGCAGCCCCCTGGGAGGAGGGCGAGGCAATCAGCCCCAGCATTTT. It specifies CASSPLGGGRGNQPQHF. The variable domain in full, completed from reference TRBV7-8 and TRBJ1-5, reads GAGVSQSPRYKVAKRGQDVALRCDPISGHVSLFWYQQALGQGPEFLTYFQNEAQLDKSGLPSDRFFAERPEGSVSTLKIQRTQQEDSAVYLCASSPLGGGRGNQPQHFGDGTRLSIL.

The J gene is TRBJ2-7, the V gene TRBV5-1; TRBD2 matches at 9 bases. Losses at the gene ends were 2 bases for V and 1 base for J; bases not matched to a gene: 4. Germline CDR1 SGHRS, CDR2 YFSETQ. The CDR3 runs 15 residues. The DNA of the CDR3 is TGCGCCAGCAGCTTTAGACTAGCGGTTTCCTACGAGCAGTACTTC. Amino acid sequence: CASSFRLAVSYEQYF.

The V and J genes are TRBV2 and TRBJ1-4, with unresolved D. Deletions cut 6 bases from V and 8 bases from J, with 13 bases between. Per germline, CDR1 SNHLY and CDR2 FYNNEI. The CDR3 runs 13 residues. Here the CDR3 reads CASRRRAGEKLFF. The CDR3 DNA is TGTGCCAGCAGAAGACGGGCAGGAGAAAAACTGTTTTTT.

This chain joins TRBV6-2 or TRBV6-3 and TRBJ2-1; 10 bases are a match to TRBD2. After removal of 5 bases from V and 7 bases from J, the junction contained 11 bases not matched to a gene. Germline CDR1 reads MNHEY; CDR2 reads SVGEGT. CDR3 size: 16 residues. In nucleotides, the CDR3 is TGTGCCAGCAGTCCCCCTAGCGGGAGAATTGGGAATGAGCAGTTCTTC. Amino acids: CASSPPSGRIGNEQFF.

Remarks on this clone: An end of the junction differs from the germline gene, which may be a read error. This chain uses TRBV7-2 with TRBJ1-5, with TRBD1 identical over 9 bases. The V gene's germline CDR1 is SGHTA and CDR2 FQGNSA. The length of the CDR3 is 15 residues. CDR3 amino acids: CASSSPGQGKQPQHF. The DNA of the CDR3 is TGTGCCAGCAGCTCCCCGGGACAGGGCAAGCAGCCCCAGCATTTT.